The rows below give T cell receptor beta chains drawn from one sample of a study of blood T cell repertoires in COVID-19. The table came from immunoSEQ multiplex PCR; TCRdb's copy has only in-frame clones and leaves some out. The table lists a few hundred thousand clones, more than 85% of them singletons, with around 7.9% in the top ten. What was sequenced was PBMCs or T cells enriched from blood (not recorded which). These receptors all come from a woman in her fifties or sixties who had recovered from COVID-19. CDR3s include the opening cysteine and the closing phenylalanine or tryptophan. Fields, in order: clone size, J gene, D gene, V gene, CDR3 DNA, CDR3 protein. The D gene is left open where the match is weak. The size of a clone is reported for some rows only, either as once, few or many, or as a class for expanded clones.

>-|TRBJ1-1|-|TRBV11-2
TGTGCCAGCAGCTTAGTAGGCCGACACCTGGGAGGTTTT
CASSLVGRHLGGF
>-|TRBJ2-5|-|TRBV7-2
TGTGCCAGCAGCTCTTCCATCGGGTTTCCTGGGACCCAGTACTTC
CASSSSIGFPGTQYF
>few|TRBJ1-5|-|TRBV6-1
TGTGCCAGCAGTGAGATGATCCAGGGGCATAGCAATCAGCCCCAGCATTTT
CASSEMIQGHSNQPQHF
>-|TRBJ2-6|TRBD1|TRBV10-3
TGTGCCACCCGACAGGGGGCTGAAGGGGCCAACGTCCTGACTTTC
CATRQGAEGANVLTF
>-|TRBJ2-2|TRBD1|TRBV27
TGTGCCATCGAGACAGGGTCAGGGGAGCTGTTTTTT
CAIETGSGELFF
>-|TRBJ1-2|-|TRBV21-1
TGTGCCAGCAGCAAAGCGAGACAGGGGTTTTCGGATACCTATGGCTACACCTTC
CASSKARQGFSDTYGYTF
>-|TRBJ1-2|TRBD1|TRBV19
TGTGCCAGTAGCCAGCGACAGGGGGCGGGGTATGGCTACACCTTC
CASSQRQGAGYGYTF
>few|TRBJ2-2|TRBD1|TRBV10-3
TGTGCCATCAGTGACAGGGTGTATTCCGGGACAGGGGGACCAAACACCGGGGAGCTGTTTTTT
CAISDRVYSGTGGPNTGELFF
>-|TRBJ1-1|-|TRBV5-1
TGCGCCAGCAGCTTAGTGGGGCAGTCCATGAACACTGAAGCTTTCTTT
CASSLVGQSMNTEAFF
>-|TRBJ1-1|-|TRBV27
TGTGCCAGTAGAGGGGGAGACCGGAACACTGAAGCTTTCTTT
CASRGGDRNTEAFF
>-|TRBJ2-6|TRBD1|TRBV19
TGTGCCAGTCAACGACAGGGCCAAAGGTCTGGGGCCAACGTCCTGACTTTC
CASQRQGQRSGANVLTF
>-|TRBJ2-1|TRBD2|TRBV5-1
TGCGCCAGCAGCCTTATGACTAGCGGGGGAGAGGAGCAGTTCTTC
CASSLMTSGGEEQFF
>few|TRBJ2-5|TRBD2|TRBV19
TGTGCCAGTAATCCGAGCGGGGGTCAAGAGACCCAGTACTTC
CASNPSGGQETQYF
>-|TRBJ1-3|-|TRBV7-9
TGTGCCAGCAGCAGCAGAGGAGGGGCCCCCACTGGAAACACCATATATTTT
CASSSRGGAPTGNTIYF
>few|TRBJ2-7|TRBD1|TRBV5-6
TGTGCCAGCAGCTCCCCAAGACAGGGAGCCTACGAGCAGTACTTC
CASSSPRQGAYEQYF
>-|TRBJ1-2|-|TRBV11-2
TGTGCCAGCAGCTTTCAGGAGGGTAACTATGGCTACACCTTC
CASSFQEGNYGYTF
>-|TRBJ2-3|-|TRBV30
TGTGCCTGGAGTCCGAAGGGGGGCACAGATACGCAGTATTTT
CAWSPKGGTDTQYF
>-|TRBJ2-2|TRBD2|TRBV6-2/TRBV6-3
TGTGCCAGCAGCGGGGGGGGCACAGGCACCGGGGAGCTGTTTTTT
CASSGGGTGTGELFF
>-|TRBJ2-1|TRBD1|TRBV5-4
TGTGCCAGCAGCTTGGGACAGGGGTCGGGGATTTACAATGAGCAGTTCTTC
CASSLGQGSGIYNEQFF
>-|TRBJ1-3|-|TRBV1
TGCACCAGCAGCCACGGTATGGCGGACTCTGGAAACACCATATATTTT
CTSSHGMADSGNTIYF
>-|TRBJ1-2|-|TRBV13
TGTGCCAGCAGCTTAGTGGGCGCGGGCTCCTATGGCTACACCTTC
CASSLVGAGSYGYTF
>-|TRBJ1-1|-|TRBV18
TGTGCCAGCTCTCCTGCGGGGAGGGCGGGGAACACTGAAGCTTTCTTT
CASSPAGRAGNTEAFF
>once|TRBJ1-5|-|TRBV6-1
TGTGCCAGCAGTGAAGGGACGGCCGGGGGTAGCAATCAGCCCCAGCATTTT
CASSEGTAGGSNQPQHF
>-|TRBJ2-1|-|TRBV18
TGTGCCAGCTCACCACGCGCAGGGGTCAATGAGCAGTTCTTC
CASSPRAGVNEQFF
>-|TRBJ2-5|TRBD1|TRBV10-2
TGCGCCAGCAGTGAGGGGGGACAGGGTCACCAAGAGACCCAGTACTTC
CASSEGGQGHQETQYF
>-|TRBJ1-1|-|TRBV7-2
TGTGCCAGCAGCTTAGCGGCCAGTTACACTGAAGCTTTCTTT
CASSLAASYTEAFF
>-|TRBJ2-7|TRBD1|TRBV24-1
TGTGCCACCAGTGGAACCACAGGGGAGAACTCCTACGAGCAGTACTTC
CATSGTTGENSYEQYF
>once|TRBJ2-2|-|TRBV5-8
TGTGCCAGCAGCTTTGGCGGGGGCTGGACCGGGGAGCTGTTTTTT
CASSFGGGWTGELFF
>-|TRBJ2-1|-|TRBV24-1
TGTGCCACCAGTGGGAGGGCTGAGCAGTTCTTC
CATSGRAEQFF
>-|TRBJ2-5|-|TRBV11-3
TGTGCCAGCAGCTTAGAATACGGGATAGAGACCCAGTACTTC
CASSLEYGIETQYF
>-|TRBJ2-1|-|TRBV4-2
TGTGCCAGCAGCCCGGGGGTCTCCTACAATGAGCAGTTCTTC
CASSPGVSYNEQFF
>-|TRBJ1-1|-|TRBV27
TGTGCCAGCAGGGGAGGACAACTGAACACTGAAGCTTTCTTT
CASRGGQLNTEAFF
>-|TRBJ1-1|TRBD1|TRBV4-1
TGCGCCAGCAGCCAAGGACTTAGACAGGGACTTAATCCTGAAGCTTTCTTT
CASSQGLRQGLNPEAFF
>-|TRBJ1-5|TRBD1|TRBV15
TGTGCCACCAGTCCGGGACAGGGTTACCAGCCCCAGCATTTT
CATSPGQGYQPQHF
>many|TRBJ1-5|-|TRBV28
TGTGCCAGCAGTTTATTTCAGGGGAATCAGCCCCAGCATTTT
CASSLFQGNQPQHF
>-|TRBJ1-4|TRBD1|TRBV3-1/TRBV3-2
TGTGCCAGCAGCCAAAAGACCGGGACAGGAGACGAAAAACTGTTTTTT
CASSQKTGTGDEKLFF
>-|TRBJ2-1|-|TRBV2
TGTGCCACCCGACTCAACAATGAGCAGTTCTTC
CATRLNNEQFF
>-|TRBJ1-1|TRBD1|TRBV7-8
TGTGCCAGCAGCTTAGTAATCACCGGGACAGGGATTAAGAACACTGAAGCTTTCTTT
CASSLVITGTGIKNTEAFF
>-|TRBJ1-5|TRBD1|TRBV4-1
TGCGCCAGCAGCCAAGATTCTCTTCGGGCAGGGGGAAATCAGCCCCAGCATTTT
CASSQDSLRAGGNQPQHF
>-|TRBJ2-1|-|TRBV3-1/TRBV3-2
TGTGCCAGCAGCCAGCGGGTTGTTCAGATACACTACAATGAGCAGTTCTTC
CASSQRVVQIHYNEQFF
>-|TRBJ2-3|TRBD1|TRBV10-3
TGTGCCATCAGTCGGGACAGGGGGGGCACAGATACGCAGTATTTT
CAISRDRGGTDTQYF
>-|TRBJ1-2|-|TRBV6-5
TGTGCCAGCAGTTACAGCACAGAAAGGGGGAGTGGCTACACCTTC
CASSYSTERGSGYTF
>-|TRBJ2-1|-|TRBV21-1
TGTGCCAGCAGCAACGGGACTAGACGGCTCTTC
CASSNGTRRLF
>-|TRBJ1-2|-|TRBV5-1
TGCGCCAGCAGCTTGACAGGAGATAACTATGGCTACACCTTC
CASSLTGDNYGYTF
>-|TRBJ1-3|-|TRBV11-2
TGTGCCAGCAGCTTAGCCAGGGGTAGCGCTGGAAACACCATATATTTT
CASSLARGSAGNTIYF
>-|TRBJ2-4|-|TRBV19
TGTGCCAGTAGTACCTCCCGGCAGGGTAGCAACATTCAGTACTTC
CASSTSRQGSNIQYF
>-|TRBJ2-3|-|TRBV7-9
TGTGCCAGCAGCTCAACGGTACAGGGCCCTAGCACAGATACGCAGTATTTT
CASSSTVQGPSTDTQYF
>-|TRBJ2-1|-|TRBV24-1
TGTGCCACCAGTGATCCTCAAACCCCGACAGGCAATGAGCAGTTCTTC
CATSDPQTPTGNEQFF
>-|TRBJ2-3|TRBD2|TRBV3-1/TRBV3-2
TGTGCCAGCAGCTTCCGCCGGGATCGGGGGGGGCCAGATACGCAGTATTTT
CASSFRRDRGGPDTQYF
>-|TRBJ1-2|-|TRBV6-5
TGTGCCAGCAGCGCAGCGTCTAACTATGGCTACACCTTC
CASSAASNYGYTF
>-|TRBJ2-7|TRBD1|TRBV2
TGTGCCAGCAGGGTTGGGACAGGGGGCAGGCAGTACTTC
CASRVGTGGRQYF